A selection of T cell receptor beta chains follows, all from one sample in a study of T cell repertoires in cytomegalovirus infection. Their specific antigens are unknown. One entry per CDR3 protein results from TCRdb running MiXCR on the reads. The repertoire holds some 940,000 distinct CDR3 sequences, with around 31% as singletons. Sequencing used cultured CD8+ T cells from PBMCs, obtained from culture after CMV antigen stimulation. The receptors were sampled from a human donor in good health (CMV status not recorded). Some clones in this sample may be carry-over from other donors' samples. Each CDR3 is given without its conserved first and last residue. Fields, in order: clone size, V gene, J gene, CDR3 protein. Only some rows state a clone size, as once, few, many or a class for expanded clones.

clone size: -
V gene: TRBV12-3/TRBV12-4
J gene: TRBJ2-3
CDR3 protein: ASTTKADTQY

clone size: -
V gene: TRBV27
J gene: TRBJ2-3
CDR3 protein: ASSHRPGLAGGFNTDTQY

clone size: -
V gene: TRBV28
J gene: TRBJ1-2
CDR3 protein: ASSSSTKLSGYGYT

clone size: -
V gene: TRBV18
J gene: TRBJ1-5
CDR3 protein: ASLALPGGHQPQH

clone size: -
V gene: TRBV7-2
J gene: TRBJ1-6
CDR3 protein: ASSSTAYRETYNSPLH

clone size: few
V gene: TRBV7-9
J gene: TRBJ1-1
CDR3 protein: ASSHNGHTEAF

clone size: few
V gene: TRBV6-1
J gene: TRBJ2-2
CDR3 protein: ASSEIGEAGELF

clone size: -
V gene: TRBV5-1
J gene: TRBJ2-3
CDR3 protein: ASGPGQGSSDTQY

clone size: -
V gene: TRBV6-2/TRBV6-3
J gene: TRBJ1-5
CDR3 protein: ASSPSGVSNQPQH

clone size: many
V gene: TRBV2
J gene: TRBJ1-5
CDR3 protein: ASSEATAFSNQPQH

clone size: -
V gene: TRBV7-8
J gene: TRBJ2-7
CDR3 protein: ASSLDPGGSEQY

clone size: many
V gene: TRBV7-7
J gene: TRBJ2-3
CDR3 protein: ASSLERADTQY

clone size: few
V gene: TRBV29-1
J gene: TRBJ2-5
CDR3 protein: SVEWPLAGVQETQY

clone size: many
V gene: TRBV7-6
J gene: TRBJ2-2
CDR3 protein: ASSFRSGGNTGELF

clone size: few
V gene: TRBV15
J gene: TRBJ2-3
CDR3 protein: ATSIGTGVGDSLTDTQY

clone size: few
V gene: TRBV6-2/TRBV6-3
J gene: TRBJ2-2
CDR3 protein: ASSPTHQGGHTGELF

clone size: -
V gene: TRBV19
J gene: TRBJ1-5
CDR3 protein: ASNRDMDHGQPQH

clone size: -
V gene: TRBV20-1
J gene: TRBJ1-6
CDR3 protein: SARPDRGSPLH

clone size: few
V gene: TRBV12-3/TRBV12-4
J gene: TRBJ1-3
CDR3 protein: ASSPNRQFSGNTIY

clone size: few
V gene: TRBV19
J gene: TRBJ1-1
CDR3 protein: ASIPRRGLEAF

clone size: few
V gene: TRBV7-6
J gene: TRBJ1-2
CDR3 protein: ASSLNPGLFYGYT

clone size: few
V gene: TRBV7-2
J gene: TRBJ2-7
CDR3 protein: ASSGLRDGQPYEQY

clone size: -
V gene: TRBV28
J gene: TRBJ2-5
CDR3 protein: ASSMTGRKETQY

clone size: few
V gene: TRBV7-9
J gene: TRBJ1-2
CDR3 protein: ASSQRDSSLNYGYT

clone size: -
V gene: TRBV6-5
J gene: TRBJ1-1
CDR3 protein: VSSYMGDEAF